This T cell receptor beta chain was identified during a study of blood T cell repertoires in COVID-19. Study-level background: COVID-19 samples, acute and convalescent, were from the United States, Italy and Spain. From T cells, B-cell-depleted T cells, or PBMCs came the material, which was cDNA or gDNA.

Original handling: By means of reference gene primer amplification, nucleated cell counts were estimated. Some clones are missing from TCRdb's copy, which holds only in-frame ones; the method was immunoSEQ multiplex PCR. That table furnishes V, J and clone size, whereas the DNA furnished D and trimming. The data contain roughly 190,000 clones, 86% of them seen just once; the ten biggest clones take up around 3.5%. V lost 4 bases and J lost 6; bases outside the gene matches: 6. The CDR3 is made up of 14 amino acids. From germline, CDR1 is SGHAT and CDR2 FQNNGV. The TCR sequence derives from a man aged 70-80 years with acute or convalescent COVID-19. The sequencing input was peripheral blood. This chain uses TRBV11-2 with TRBJ1-1; 9 bases are a match to TRBD1. Written as DNA, the CDR3 is TGTGCCAGCAGCTATCCCGGGACAGGGTCTGAAGCTTTCTTT. Its translation: CASSYPGTGSEAFF.